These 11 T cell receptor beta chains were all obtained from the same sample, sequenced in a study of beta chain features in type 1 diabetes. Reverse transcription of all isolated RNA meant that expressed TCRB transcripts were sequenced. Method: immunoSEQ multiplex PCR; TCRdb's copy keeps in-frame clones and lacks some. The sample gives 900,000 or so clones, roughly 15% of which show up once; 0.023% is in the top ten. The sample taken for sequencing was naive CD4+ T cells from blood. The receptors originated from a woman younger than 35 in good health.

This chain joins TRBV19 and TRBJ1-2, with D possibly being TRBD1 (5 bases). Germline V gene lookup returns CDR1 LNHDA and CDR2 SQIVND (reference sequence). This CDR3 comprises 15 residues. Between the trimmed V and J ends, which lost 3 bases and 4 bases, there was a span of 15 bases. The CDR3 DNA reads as TGTGCCAGTAGTATCGGGGCTGCAGGATCCTATGGCTACACCTTC. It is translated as CASSIGAAGSYGYTF.

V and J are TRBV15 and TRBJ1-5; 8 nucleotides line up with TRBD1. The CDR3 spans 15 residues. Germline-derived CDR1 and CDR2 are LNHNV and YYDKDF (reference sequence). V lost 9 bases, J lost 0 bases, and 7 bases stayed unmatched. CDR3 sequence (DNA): TGTGCCACACGACAGGGGAGATATAGCAATCAGCCCCAGCATTTT. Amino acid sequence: CATRQGRYSNQPQHF.

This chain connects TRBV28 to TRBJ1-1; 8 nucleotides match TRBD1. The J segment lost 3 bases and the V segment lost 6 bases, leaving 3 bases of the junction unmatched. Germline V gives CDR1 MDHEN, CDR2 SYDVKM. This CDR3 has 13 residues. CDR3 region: CASRQGGYTEAFF. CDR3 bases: TGTGCCAGCAGACAGGGGGGGTACACTGAAGCTTTCTTT.

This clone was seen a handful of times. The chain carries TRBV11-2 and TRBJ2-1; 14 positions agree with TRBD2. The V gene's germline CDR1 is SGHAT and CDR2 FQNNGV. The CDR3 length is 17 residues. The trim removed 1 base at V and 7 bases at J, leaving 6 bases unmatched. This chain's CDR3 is CASSLGLAGGRSNEQFF. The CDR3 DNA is TGTGCCAGCAGCTTAGGACTAGCGGGAGGGAGGTCGAATGAGCAGTTCTTC.

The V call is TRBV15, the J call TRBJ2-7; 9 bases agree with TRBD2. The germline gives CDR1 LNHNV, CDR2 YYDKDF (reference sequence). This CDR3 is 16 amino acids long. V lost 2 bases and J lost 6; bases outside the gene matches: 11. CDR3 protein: CATSRNNPGLASEQYF. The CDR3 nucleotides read TGTGCCACCAGCAGAAACAACCCGGGACTAGCTTCCGAGCAGTACTTC.

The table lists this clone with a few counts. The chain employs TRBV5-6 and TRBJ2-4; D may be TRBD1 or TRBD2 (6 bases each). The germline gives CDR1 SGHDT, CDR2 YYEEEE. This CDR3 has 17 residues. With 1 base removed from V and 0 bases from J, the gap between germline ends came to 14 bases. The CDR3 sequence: CASSLYGGSRAKNIQYF. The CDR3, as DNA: TGTGCCAGCAGCTTGTACGGGGGCAGCAGAGCCAAAAACATTCAGTACTTC.

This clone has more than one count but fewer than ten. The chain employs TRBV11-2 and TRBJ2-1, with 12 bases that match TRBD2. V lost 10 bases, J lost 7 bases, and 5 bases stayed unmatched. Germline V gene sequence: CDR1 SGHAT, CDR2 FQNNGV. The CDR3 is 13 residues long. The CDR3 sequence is CATRTSGTNEQFF. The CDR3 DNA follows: TGTGCCACTCGGACTAGCGGGACGAATGAGCAGTTCTTC.

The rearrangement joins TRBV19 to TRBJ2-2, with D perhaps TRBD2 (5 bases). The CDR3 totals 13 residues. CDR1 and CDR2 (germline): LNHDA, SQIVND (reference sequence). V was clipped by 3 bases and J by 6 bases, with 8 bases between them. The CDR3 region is CASSMLAPGELFF. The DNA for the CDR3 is TGTGCCAGTAGTATGCTAGCCCCCGGGGAGCTGTTTTTT.

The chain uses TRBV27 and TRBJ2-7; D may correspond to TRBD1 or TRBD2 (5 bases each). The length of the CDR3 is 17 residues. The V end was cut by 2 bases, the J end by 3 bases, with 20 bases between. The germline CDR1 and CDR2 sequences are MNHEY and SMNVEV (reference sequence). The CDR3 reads CASSLRGSAGRVYEQYF. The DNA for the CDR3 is TGTGCCAGCAGTTTAAGGGGTTCGGCAGGGCGGGTCTACGAGCAGTACTTC.

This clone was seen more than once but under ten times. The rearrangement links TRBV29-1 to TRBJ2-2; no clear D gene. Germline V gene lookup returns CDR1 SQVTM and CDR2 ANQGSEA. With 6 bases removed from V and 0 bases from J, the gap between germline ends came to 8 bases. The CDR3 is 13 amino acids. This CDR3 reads CSVRLTNTGELFF. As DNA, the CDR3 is TGCAGCGTCCGACTGACGAACACCGGGGAGCTGTTTTTT.

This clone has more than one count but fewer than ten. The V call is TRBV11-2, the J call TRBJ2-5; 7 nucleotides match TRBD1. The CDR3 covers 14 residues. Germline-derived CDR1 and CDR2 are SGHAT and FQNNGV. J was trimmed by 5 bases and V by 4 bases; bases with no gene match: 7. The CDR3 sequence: CASSSVQGQETQYF. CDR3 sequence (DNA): TGTGCCAGCAGCTCCGTACAGGGGCAGGAGACCCAGTACTTC.